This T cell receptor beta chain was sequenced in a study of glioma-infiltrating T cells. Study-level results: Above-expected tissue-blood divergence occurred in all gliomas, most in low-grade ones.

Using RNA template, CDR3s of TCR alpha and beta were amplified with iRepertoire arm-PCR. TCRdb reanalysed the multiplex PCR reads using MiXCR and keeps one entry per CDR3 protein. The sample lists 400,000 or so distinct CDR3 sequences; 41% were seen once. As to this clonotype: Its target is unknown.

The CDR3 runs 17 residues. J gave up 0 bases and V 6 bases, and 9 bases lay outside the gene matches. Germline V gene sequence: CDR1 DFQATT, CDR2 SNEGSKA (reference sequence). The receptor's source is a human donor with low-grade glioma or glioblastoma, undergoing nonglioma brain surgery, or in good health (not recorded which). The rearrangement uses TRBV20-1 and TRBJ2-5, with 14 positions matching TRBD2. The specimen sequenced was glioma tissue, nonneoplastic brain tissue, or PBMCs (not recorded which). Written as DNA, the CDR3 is TGCAGTGCGCCCGGGACTAGCGGGAGAGCAAACCAAGAGACCCAGTACTTC. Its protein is CSAPGTSGRANQETQYF.